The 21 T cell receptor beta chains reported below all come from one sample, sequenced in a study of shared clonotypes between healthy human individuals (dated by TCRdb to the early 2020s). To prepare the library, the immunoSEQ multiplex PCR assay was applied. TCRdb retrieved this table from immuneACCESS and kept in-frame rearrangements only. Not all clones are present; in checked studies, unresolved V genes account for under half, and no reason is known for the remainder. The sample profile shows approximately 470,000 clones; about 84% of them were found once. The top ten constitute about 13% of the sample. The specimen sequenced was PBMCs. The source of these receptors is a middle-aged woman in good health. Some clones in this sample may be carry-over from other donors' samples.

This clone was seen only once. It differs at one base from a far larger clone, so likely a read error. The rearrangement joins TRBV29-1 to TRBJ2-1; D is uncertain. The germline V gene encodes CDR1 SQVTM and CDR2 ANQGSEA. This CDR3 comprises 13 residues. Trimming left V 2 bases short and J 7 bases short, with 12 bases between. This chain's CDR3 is CSVESRRGNEQFF. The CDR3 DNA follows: TGCAGCGTTGAAAGCAGGAGAGGTAATGAGCAGTTCTTC.

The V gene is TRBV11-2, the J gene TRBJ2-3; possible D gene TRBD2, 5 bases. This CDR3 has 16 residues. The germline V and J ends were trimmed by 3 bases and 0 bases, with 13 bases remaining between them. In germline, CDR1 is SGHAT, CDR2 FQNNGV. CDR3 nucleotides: TGTGCCAGCAGCTTGGGTAGGGAGTGGAGCACAGATACGCAGTATTTT. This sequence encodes CASSLGREWSTDTQYF.

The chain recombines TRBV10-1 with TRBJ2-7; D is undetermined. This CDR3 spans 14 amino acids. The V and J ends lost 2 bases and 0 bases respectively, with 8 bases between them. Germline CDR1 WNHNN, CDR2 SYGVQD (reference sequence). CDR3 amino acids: CASSEGTSSYEQYF. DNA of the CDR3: TGCGCCAGCAGTGAGGGCACAAGCTCCTACGAGCAGTACTTC.

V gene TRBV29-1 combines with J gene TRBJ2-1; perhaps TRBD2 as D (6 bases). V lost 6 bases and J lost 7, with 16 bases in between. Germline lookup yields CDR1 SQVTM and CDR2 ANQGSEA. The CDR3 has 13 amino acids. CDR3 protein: CSVAPRGKNEQFF. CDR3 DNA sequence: TGCAGCGTCGCCCCGCGGGGAAAGAATGAGCAGTTCTTC.

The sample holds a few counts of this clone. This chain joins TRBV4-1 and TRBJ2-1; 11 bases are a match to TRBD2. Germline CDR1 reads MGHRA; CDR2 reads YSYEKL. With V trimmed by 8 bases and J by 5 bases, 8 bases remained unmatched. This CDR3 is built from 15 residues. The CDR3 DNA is TGCGCCAGCCGGGAATTGACTAGCGGGAACAATGAGCAGTTCTTC. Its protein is CASRELTSGNNEQFF.

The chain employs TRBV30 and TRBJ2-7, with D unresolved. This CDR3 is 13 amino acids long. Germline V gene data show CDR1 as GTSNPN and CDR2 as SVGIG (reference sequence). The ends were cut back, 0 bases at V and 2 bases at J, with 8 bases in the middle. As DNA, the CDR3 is TGTGCCTGGAGTGTACTACAAGCCTACGAGCAGTACTTC. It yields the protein CAWSVLQAYEQYF.

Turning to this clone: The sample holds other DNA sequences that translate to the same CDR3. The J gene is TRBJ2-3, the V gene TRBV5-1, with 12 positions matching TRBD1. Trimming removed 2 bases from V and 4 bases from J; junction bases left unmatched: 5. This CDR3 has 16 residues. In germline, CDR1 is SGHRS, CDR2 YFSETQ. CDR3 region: CASSFSGTGGADTQYF. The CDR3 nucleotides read TGCGCCAGCAGCTTCTCCGGGACAGGGGGCGCAGATACGCAGTATTTT.

CDR3 nucleotides: TGTGCCAGCAGCTCAGGGGGTACAGCCACAGATACGCAGTATTTT. It codes for CASSSGGTATDTQYF. The genes are TRBV5-4 and TRBJ2-3, with TRBD1 matching over 7 bases. The junction had 6 bases not matched to a gene; V was cut back by 3 bases and J by 2 bases. The CDR3 consists of 15 residues. Germline V lookup: CDR1 SGHNT, CDR2 YYREEE (reference sequence).

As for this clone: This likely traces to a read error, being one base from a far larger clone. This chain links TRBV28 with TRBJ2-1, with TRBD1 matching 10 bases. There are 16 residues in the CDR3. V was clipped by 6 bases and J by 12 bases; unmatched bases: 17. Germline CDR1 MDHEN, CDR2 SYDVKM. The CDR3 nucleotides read TGTGCCAGCAGGCGGACAGGGGGTTATTCGTCGGCTGGGCAGTTCTTC. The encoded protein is CASRRTGGYSSAGQFF.

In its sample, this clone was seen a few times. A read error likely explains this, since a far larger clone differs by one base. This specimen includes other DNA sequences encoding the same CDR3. DNA of the CDR3: TGCAGCGCCGCTGACAGGGGAGAGTACACCGAAGCTTTCTTT. Encoded protein: CSAADRGEYTEAFF. The V and J genes are TRBV29-1 and TRBJ1-1, with 8 bases aligning to TRBD1. This CDR3 spans 14 amino acids. Germline CDR1 SQVTM, CDR2 ANQGSEA.

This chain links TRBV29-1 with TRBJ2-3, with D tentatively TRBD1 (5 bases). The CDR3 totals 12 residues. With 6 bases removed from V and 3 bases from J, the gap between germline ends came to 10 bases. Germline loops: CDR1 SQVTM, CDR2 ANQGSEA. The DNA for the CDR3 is TGCAGCGTAGACAGAGGTACAGATACGCAGTATTTT. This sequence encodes CSVDRGTDTQYF.

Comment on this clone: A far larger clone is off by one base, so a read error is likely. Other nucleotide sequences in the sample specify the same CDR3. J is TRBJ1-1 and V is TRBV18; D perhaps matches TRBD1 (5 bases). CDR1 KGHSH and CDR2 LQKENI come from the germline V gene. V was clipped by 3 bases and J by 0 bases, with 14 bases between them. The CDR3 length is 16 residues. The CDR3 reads CASSPQATGMNTEAFF. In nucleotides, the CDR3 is TGTGCCAGCTCACCGCAGGCCACAGGAATGAACACTGAAGCTTTCTTT.

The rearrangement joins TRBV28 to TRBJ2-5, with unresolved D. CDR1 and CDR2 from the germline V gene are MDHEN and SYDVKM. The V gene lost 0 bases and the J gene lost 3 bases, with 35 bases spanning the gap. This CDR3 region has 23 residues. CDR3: CASSLWFDFRIHGPAPGEETQYF. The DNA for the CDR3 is TGTGCCAGCAGTTTATGGTTTGATTTTCGGATTCACGGCCCAGCGCCAGGTGAAGAGACCCAGTACTTC.

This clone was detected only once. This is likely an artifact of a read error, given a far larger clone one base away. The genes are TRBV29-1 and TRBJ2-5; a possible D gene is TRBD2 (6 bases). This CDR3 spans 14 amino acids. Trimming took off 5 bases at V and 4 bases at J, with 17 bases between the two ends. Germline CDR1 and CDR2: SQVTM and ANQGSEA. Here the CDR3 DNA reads TGCAGCGTTAGCACGGGGCGGGGAATAGAGACCCAGTACTTC. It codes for CSVSTGRGIETQYF.

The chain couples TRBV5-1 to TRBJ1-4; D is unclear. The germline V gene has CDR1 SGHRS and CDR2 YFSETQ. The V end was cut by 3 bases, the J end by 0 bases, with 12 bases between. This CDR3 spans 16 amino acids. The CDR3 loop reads CASSSKSDATNEKLFF. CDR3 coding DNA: TGCGCCAGCAGCTCAAAATCAGACGCAACTAATGAAAAACTGTTTTTT. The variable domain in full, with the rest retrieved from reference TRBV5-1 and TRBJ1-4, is KAGVTQTPRYLIKTRGQQVTLSCSPISGHRSVSWYQQTPGQGLQFLFEYFSETQRNKGNFPGRFSGRQFSNSRSEMNVSTLELGDSALYLCASSSKSDATNEKLFFGSGTQLSVL.

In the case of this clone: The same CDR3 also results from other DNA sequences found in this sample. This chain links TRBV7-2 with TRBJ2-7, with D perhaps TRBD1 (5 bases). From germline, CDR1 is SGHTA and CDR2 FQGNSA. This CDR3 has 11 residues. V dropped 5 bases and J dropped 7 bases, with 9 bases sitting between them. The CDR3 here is CASSLYREQYF. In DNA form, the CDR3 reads TGTGCCAGCAGCCTATACAGGGAGCAGTACTTC. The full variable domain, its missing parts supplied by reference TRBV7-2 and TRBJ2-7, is GAGVSQSPSNKVTEKGKDVELRCDPISGHTALYWYRQSLGQGLEFLIYFQGNSAPDKSGLPSDRFSAERTGGSVSTLTIQRTQQEDSAVYLCASSLYREQYFGPGTRLTVT.

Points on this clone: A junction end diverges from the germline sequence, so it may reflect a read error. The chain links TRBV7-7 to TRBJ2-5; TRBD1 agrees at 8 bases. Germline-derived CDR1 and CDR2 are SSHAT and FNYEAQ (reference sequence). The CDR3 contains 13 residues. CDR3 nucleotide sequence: TGTGCTAGCAGCCAGAGACAGGGGGAGACCCAGTACTTC. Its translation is CASSQRQGETQYF.

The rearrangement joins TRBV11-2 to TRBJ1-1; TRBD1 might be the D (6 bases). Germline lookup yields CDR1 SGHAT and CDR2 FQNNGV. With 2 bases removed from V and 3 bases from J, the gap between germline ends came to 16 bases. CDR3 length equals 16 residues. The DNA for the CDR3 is TGTGCCAGCAGCTTAAGGGGGGGGTTAGGTGACACTGAAGCTTTCTTT. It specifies CASSLRGGLGDTEAFF. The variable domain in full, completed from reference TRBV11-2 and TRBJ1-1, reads EAGVAQSPRYKIIEKRQSVAFWCNPISGHATLYWYQQILGQGPKLLIQFQNNGVVDDSQLPKDRFSAERLKGVDSTLKIQPAKLEDSAVYLCASSLRGGLGDTEAFFGQGTRLTVV.

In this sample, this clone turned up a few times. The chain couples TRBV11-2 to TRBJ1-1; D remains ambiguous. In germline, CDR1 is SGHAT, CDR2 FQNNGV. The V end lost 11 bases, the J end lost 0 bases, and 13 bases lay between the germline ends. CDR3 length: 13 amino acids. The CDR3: CASSRDLNTEAFF. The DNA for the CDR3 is TGTGCCTCATCCCGGGATTTGAACACTGAAGCTTTCTTT.

This CDR3 reads CASSQEGIYNEQFF. The CDR3 DNA is TGCGCCAGCAGCCAAGAGGGGATATACAATGAGCAGTTCTTC. J is TRBJ2-1 and V is TRBV4-1; D is unclear. Germline CDR1 and CDR2: MGHRA and YSYEKL. V was trimmed by 0 bases and J by 4 bases, leaving 7 bases between them. The CDR3 contains 14 residues.

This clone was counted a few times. This CDR3 is CASSRTGSSSYNEQFF. The CDR3 DNA is TGTGCCAGCAGCAGAACAGGGAGCAGCTCCTACAATGAGCAGTTCTTC. This chain links TRBV5-6 with TRBJ2-1, with D perhaps matching TRBD1 (6 bases). The CDR3 loop spans 16 amino acids. V dropped 4 bases and J dropped 0 bases, with 14 bases sitting between them. Germline V gene data show CDR1 as SGHDT and CDR2 as YYEEEE.